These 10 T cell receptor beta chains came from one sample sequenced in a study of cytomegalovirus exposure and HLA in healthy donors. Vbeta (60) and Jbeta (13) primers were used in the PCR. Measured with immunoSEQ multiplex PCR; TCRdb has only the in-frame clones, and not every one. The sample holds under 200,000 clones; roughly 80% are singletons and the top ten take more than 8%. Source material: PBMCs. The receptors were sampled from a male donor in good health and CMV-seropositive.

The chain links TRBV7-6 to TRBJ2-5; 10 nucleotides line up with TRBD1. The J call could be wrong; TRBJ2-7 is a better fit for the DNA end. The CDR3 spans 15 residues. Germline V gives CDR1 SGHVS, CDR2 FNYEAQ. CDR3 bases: TGTGCCAGCAGCTTACTCCGGGACAGGGGAAACGAGCAGTACTTC. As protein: CASSLLRDRGNEQYF.

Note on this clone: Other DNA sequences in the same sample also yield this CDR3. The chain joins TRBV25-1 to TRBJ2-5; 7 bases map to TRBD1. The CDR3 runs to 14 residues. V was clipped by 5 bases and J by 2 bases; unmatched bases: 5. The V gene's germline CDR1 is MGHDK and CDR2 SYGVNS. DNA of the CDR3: TGTGCCAGCAGTCCGGGACAGATGCAAGAGACCCAGTACTTC. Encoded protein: CASSPGQMQETQYF.

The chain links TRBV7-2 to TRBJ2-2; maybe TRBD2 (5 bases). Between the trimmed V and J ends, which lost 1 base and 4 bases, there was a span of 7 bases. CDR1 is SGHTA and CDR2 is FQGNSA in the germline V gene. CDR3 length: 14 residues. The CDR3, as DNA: TGTGCCAGCAGCTTAGGGACTTTCACCGGGGAGCTGTTTTTT. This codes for CASSLGTFTGELFF.

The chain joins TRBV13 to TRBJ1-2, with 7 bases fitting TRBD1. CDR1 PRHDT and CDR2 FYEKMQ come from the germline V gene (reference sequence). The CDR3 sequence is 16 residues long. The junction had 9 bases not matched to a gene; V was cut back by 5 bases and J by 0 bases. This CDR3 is CASSLGTDIANYGYTF. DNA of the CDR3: TGTGCCAGCAGCCTCGGGACAGACATAGCTAACTATGGCTACACCTTC.

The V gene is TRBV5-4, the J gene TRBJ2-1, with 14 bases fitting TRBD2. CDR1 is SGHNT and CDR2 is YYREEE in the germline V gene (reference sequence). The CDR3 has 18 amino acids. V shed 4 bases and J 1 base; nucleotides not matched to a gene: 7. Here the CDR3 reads CASSLGLAGGRSYNEQFF. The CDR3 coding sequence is TGTGCCAGCAGCCTAGGACTAGCGGGGGGCAGATCCTACAATGAGCAGTTCTTC. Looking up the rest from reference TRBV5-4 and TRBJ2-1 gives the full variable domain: ETGVTQSPTHLIKTRGQQVTLRCSSQSGHNTVSWYQQALGQGPQFIFQYYREEENGRGNFPPRFSGLQFPNYSSELNVNALELDDSALYLCASSLGLAGGRSYNEQFFGPGTRLTVL.

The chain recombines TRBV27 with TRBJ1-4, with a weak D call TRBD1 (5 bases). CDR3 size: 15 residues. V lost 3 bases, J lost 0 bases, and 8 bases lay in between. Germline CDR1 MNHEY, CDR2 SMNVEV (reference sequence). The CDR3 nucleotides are TGTGCCAGCAGTTTTGCCAGGGCAACTAATGAAAAACTGTTTTTT. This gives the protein CASSFARATNEKLFF.

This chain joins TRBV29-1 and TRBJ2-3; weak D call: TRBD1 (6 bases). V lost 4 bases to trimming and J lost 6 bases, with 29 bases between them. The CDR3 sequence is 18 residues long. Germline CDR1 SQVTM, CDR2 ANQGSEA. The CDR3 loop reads CSVVGVGWGWGQGDTQYF. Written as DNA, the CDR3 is TGCAGCGTTGTGGGGGTTGGGTGGGGCTGGGGCCAGGGGGATACGCAGTATTTT.

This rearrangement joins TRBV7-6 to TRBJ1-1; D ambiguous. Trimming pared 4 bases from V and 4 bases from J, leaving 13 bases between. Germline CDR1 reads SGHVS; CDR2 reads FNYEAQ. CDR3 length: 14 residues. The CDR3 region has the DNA TGTGCCAGCAGCTACGCCCCGGGGAGCACTGAAGCTTTCTTT. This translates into CASSYAPGSTEAFF.

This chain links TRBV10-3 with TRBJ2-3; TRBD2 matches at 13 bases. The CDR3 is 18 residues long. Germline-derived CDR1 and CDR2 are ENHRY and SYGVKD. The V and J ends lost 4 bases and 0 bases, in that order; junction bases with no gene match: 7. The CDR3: CAISGRTSGRSSTDTQYF. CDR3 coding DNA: TGTGCCATCAGTGGCCGGACTAGCGGGAGAAGTAGCACAGATACGCAGTATTTT.

The CDR3 sequence: CASSFGSQGGKAFF. CDR3 DNA: TGTGCCAGCAGCTTCGGGTCTCAGGGAGGGAAAGCTTTCTTT. The chain combines TRBV7-2 with TRBJ1-1; the D gene is possibly TRBD1 (5 bases). V gave up 3 bases and J gave up 9 bases, with 17 bases separating them. From germline, CDR1 is SGHTA and CDR2 FQGNSA. The CDR3 consists of 14 residues.